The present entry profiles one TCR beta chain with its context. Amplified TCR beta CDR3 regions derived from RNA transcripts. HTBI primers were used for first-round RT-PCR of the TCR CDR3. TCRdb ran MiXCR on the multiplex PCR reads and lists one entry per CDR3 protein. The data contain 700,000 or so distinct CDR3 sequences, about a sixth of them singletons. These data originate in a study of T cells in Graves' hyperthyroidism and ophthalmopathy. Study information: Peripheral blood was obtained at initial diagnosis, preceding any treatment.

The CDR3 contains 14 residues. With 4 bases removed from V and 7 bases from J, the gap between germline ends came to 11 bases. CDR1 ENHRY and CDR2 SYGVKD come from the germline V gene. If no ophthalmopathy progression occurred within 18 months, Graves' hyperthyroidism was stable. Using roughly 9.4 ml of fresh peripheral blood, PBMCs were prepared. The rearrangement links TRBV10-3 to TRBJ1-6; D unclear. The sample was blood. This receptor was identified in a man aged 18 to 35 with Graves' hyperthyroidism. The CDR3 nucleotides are TGTGCCATCAGTGGCCCTGGGTGGAATTCACCCCTCCACTTT. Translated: CAISGPGWNSPLHF.